This T cell receptor (beta chain) is from a study of cytomegalovirus exposure and HLA in healthy donors. In the case of this clone: Antigen: not known. Within the sample, other DNA sequences also encode this same CDR3.

PCR employed 60 Vbeta and 13 Jbeta primers. Only in-frame clones appear in the TCRdb table, and some are missing; sequencing was by immunoSEQ multiplex PCR. This sample carries around 150,000 clones, approximately 70% of them seen once, and the ten largest clones take less than 8.5%. The study's findings and limits: The study had only CMV serostatus as immune exposure information.

The germline gives CDR1 SGHTA, CDR2 FQGNSA. The CDR3 is 15 amino acids. V dropped 3 bases and J dropped 3; count of bases not matched to a gene: 7. This receptor was obtained from a man in his forties or fifties in good health and CMV-seropositive. Material for sequencing was PBMCs. The rearrangement links TRBV7-2 to TRBJ1-1; 7 nucleotides align to TRBD1. This chain's CDR3 is CASSLVLRGDTEAFF. The CDR3, as DNA: TGTGCCAGCAGCTTGGTTCTCAGGGGGGACACTGAAGCTTTCTTT.